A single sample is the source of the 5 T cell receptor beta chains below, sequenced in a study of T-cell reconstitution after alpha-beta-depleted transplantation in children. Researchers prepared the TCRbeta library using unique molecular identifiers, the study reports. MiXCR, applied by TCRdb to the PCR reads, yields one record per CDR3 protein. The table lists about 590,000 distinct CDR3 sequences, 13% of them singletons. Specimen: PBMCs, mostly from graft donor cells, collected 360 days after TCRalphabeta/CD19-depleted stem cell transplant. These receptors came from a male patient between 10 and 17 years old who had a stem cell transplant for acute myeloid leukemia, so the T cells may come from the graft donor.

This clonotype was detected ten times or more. The CDR3 loop is CSVPLAGGNEQYF. CDR3 DNA sequence: TGCAGCGTTCCTCTAGCGGGAGGTAACGAGCAGTACTTC. The chain is built from TRBV29-1 and TRBJ2-7; 11 nucleotides align to TRBD2. The germline CDR1 and CDR2 sequences are SQVTM and ANQGSEA. Losses at the gene ends were 5 bases for V and 5 bases for J; bases not matched to a gene: 5. CDR3 size: 13 residues.

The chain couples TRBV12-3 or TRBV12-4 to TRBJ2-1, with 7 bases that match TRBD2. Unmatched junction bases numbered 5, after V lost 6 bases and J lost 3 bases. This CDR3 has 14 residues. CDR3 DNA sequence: TGTGCCAGCAGGCGACTAGCCAGCTACAATGAGCAGTTCTTC. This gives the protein CASRRLASYNEQFF.

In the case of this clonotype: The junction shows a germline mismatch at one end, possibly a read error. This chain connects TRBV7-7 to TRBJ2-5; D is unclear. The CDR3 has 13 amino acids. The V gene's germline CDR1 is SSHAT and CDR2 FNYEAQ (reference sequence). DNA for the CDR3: TGTGCTAGCAGTGACTCAAGACAAGAGACCCAGTACTTC. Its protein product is CASSDSRQETQYF.

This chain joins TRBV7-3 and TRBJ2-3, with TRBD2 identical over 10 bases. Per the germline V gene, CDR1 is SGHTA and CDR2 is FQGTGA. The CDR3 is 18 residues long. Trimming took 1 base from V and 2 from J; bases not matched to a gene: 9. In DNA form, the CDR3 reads TGTGCCAGCAGCTTAAATCCTTGGACTAGCGGCCCCACAGATACGCAGTATTTT. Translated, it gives CASSLNPWTSGPTDTQYF.

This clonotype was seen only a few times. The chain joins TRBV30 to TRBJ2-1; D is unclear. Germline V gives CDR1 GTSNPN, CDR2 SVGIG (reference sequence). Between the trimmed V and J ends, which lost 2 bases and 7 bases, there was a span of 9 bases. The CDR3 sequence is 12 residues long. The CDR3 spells CAWSKGLNEQFF. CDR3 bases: TGTGCCTGGAGTAAAGGGTTGAATGAGCAGTTCTTC.